This T cell receptor beta chain came from a study of Ad26.COV2.S vaccination and SARS-CoV-2 variants. Study as a whole: Ad26.COV2.S shots went into the muscle once or twice, 56 days apart.

Generated by immunoSEQ multiplex PCR, the TCRdb table keeps only in-frame clones and is missing some. The table has just over 350,000 clones, about 88% seen once. Study results and caveats: Measurements of TCR breadth and depth may have given underestimates of the total T cell responses. Post-vaccination breadth of spike-specific CD8+ and CD4+ T cell responses was reportedly substantial. Spike-specific TCR breadth ran higher among vaccine recipients than placebo recipients.

A remark on this clone: Its target is unknown.

Treatment denoted: roughly 18 received Ad26.COV2.S at low or high dose, single or two shots; several received placebo; per-sample allocation not given. At day 63 after the first vaccine or placebo injection, samples were drawn. Sequences were derived from peripheral blood, sampled in a trial of Ad26.COV2.S vaccine versus placebo. The sequence was collected from a person between 18 and 65 years old who received the Ad26.COV2.S COVID-19 vaccine or a placebo.

CDR3 sequence (DNA): TGTGCCAGCAGCTTCGGGCTTGAGACCCAGTACTTC. Translating it yields CASSFGLETQYF. V usage is TRBV7-9 and J usage is TRBJ2-5; D remains unclear. CDR3 length: 12 residues. V was shortened by 3 bases and J by 5 bases, with 7 bases between the two germline ends. Germline V gene sequence: CDR1 SEHNR, CDR2 FQNEAQ (reference sequence).